This T cell receptor beta chain was recovered during a study of sequential checkpoint blockade in melanoma. Whole-study context: After both sequences, patients received maintenance nivolumab.

Trimming shortened V by 6 bases and J by 5 bases, and 11 bases separated the two germline ends. The germline V gene has CDR1 MDHEN and CDR2 SYDVKM. There are 12 residues in the CDR3. Some clones are missing from TCRdb's copy, which holds only in-frame ones; the method was immunoSEQ multiplex PCR. The table records about 29,000 clones, approximately 75% of them present only once. Documented treatment: randomized to nivolumab then ipilimumab (arm A) or the reverse (arm B). From thawed PBMCs, live CD3+CD8+ cells negative for CD19 and CD56 were sorted. The V and J genes are TRBV28 and TRBJ2-7; no reliable D call. Here the sequenced sample was CD8+ T cells sorted from blood (inferred from file names), taken from a patient given nivolumab and ipilimumab in sequence. The TCR originated in a human donor with melanoma. This chain's CDR3 is CASRFEAHEQYF. The CDR3 coding sequence is TGTGCCAGCAGGTTCGAAGCCCACGAGCAGTACTTC.